The source of this TCR beta chain is a study of T cells in Graves' hyperthyroidism and ophthalmopathy. Across the whole study: Before treatment of any kind, peripheral blood was taken at initial diagnosis. Study-level points and caveats: For ophthalmopathy, model prediction preceded onset by a median 6.5 months. Most expanded thyroid clonotypes above 0.001 also appeared in blood.

As for this clonotype: Antigen specificity is unknown.

At least 3 on the Clinical Activity Score was recorded for ophthalmopathy patients, who also had NOSPECS grade at least 4 and duration under 3 months. J was trimmed by 0 bases and V by 7 bases; bases with no gene match: 6. Germline values: CDR1 LGHDT, CDR2 YNNKEL (reference sequence). The CDR3 totals 14 residues. Regions amplified from RNA transcripts were the TCR beta CDR3 regions. The HTBI primer set drove a first-round RT-PCR of the TCR CDR3. From the multiplex PCR reads, TCRdb called clonotypes with MiXCR, one entry per CDR3 protein. Among approximately 400,000 distinct CDR3 sequences listed, over 12% were seen once.

The sequence was collected from a man in his forties or fifties with Graves' ophthalmopathy. This chain uses TRBV3-1 with TRBJ2-7, with 7 bases that match TRBD1. Input material: blood. CDR3 region: CASKNWDSSYEQYF. CDR3 sequence (DNA): TGTGCCAGCAAGAACTGGGACAGCTCCTACGAGCAGTACTTC.